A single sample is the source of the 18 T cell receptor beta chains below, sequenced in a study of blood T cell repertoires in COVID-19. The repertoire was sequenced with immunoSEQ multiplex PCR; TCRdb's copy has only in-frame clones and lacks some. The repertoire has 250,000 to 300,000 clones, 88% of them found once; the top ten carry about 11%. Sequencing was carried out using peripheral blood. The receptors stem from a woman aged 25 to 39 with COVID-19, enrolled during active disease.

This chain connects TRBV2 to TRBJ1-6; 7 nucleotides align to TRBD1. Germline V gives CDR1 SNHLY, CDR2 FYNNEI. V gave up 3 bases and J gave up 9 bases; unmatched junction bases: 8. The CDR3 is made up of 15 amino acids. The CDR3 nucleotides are TGTGCCAGCAGTGAGTTGGGGACAGTCGGTTCACCCCTCCACTTT. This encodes CASSELGTVGSPLHF.

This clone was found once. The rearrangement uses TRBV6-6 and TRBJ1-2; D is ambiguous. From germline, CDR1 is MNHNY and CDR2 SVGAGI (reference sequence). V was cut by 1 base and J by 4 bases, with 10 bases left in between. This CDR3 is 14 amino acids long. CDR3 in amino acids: CASSYLPTGYGYTF. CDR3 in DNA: TGTGCCAGCAGTTACTTGCCTACGGGCTATGGCTACACCTTC.

Here the CDR3 reads CSAHDRDGYTF. CDR3 DNA sequence: TGCAGTGCCCACGACAGGGATGGCTACACCTTC. The chain is built from TRBV20-1 and TRBJ1-2; 7 nucleotides align to TRBD1. There are 11 residues in the CDR3. CDR1 DFQATT and CDR2 SNEGSKA come from the germline V gene (reference sequence). V was clipped by 6 bases and J by 6 bases; unmatched bases: 4.

CDR3 sequence: CASSYPVSGANVLTF. For the CDR3, the DNA is TGTGCCAGCAGTTACCCGGTATCTGGGGCCAACGTCCTGACTTTC. The chain combines TRBV6-5 with TRBJ2-6; no reliable D call. Germline values: CDR1 MNHEY, CDR2 SVGAGI. The germline V and J ends were trimmed by 2 bases and 1 base, with 6 bases remaining between them. This CDR3 contains 15 residues.

CDR3: CASQGRVGGSPLHF. The CDR3 DNA reads TGTGCCAGCCAAGGCAGGGTCGGCGGTTCACCCCTCCACTTT. The chain joins TRBV28 to TRBJ1-6; D might be TRBD1 (5 bases). CDR1 and CDR2 from the germline V gene are MDHEN and SYDVKM. The CDR3 contains 14 residues. Trimming took off 8 bases at V and 9 bases at J, with 17 bases between the two ends.

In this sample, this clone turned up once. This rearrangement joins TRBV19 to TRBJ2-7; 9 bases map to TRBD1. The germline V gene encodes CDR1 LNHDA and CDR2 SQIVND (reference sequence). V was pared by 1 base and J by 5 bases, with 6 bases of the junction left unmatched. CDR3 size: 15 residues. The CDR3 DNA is TGTGCCAGTAGTATAGTCGGGACAGGGACCCACGAGCAGTACTTC. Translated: CASSIVGTGTHEQYF.

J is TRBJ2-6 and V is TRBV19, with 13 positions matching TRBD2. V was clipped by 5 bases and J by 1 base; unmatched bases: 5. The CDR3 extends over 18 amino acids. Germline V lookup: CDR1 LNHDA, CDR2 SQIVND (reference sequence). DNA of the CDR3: TGTGCCAGTAGTTCGGGACTAGCGGGACGGTCTGGGGCCAACGTCCTGACTTTC. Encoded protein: CASSSGLAGRSGANVLTF.

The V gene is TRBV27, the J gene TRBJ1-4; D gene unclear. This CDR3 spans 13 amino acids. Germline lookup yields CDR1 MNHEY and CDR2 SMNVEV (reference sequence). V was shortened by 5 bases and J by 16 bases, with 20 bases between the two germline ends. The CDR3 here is CASSPHNSGERFF. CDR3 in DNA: TGTGCCAGCAGTCCACATAACTCTGGGGAGAGGTTTTTT. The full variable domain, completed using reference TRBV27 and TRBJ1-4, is EAQVTQNPRYLITVTGKKLTVTCSQNMNHEYMSWYRQDPGLGLRQIYYSMNVEVTDKGDVPEGYKVSRKEKRNFPLILESPSPNQTSLYFCASSPHNSGERFFGSGTQLSVL.

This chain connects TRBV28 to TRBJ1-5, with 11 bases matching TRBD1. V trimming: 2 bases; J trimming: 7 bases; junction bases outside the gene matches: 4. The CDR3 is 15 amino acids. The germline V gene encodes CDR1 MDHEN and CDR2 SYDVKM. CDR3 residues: CASSLRGQGGQPQHF. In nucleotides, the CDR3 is TGTGCCAGCAGTTTACGGGGACAGGGGGGACAGCCCCAGCATTTT.

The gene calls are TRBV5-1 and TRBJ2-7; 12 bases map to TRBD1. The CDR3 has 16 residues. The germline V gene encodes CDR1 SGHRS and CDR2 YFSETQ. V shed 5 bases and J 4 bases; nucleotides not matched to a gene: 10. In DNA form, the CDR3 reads TGCGCCAGCAGTCGAGGGACAGGGGGCGCTTGGTACGAGCAGTACTTC. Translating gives CASSRGTGGAWYEQYF.

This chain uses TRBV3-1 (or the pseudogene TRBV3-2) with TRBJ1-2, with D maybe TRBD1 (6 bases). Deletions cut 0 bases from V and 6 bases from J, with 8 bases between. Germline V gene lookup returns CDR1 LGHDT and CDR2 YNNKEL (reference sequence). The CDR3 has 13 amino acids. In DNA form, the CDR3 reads TGTGCCAGCAGCCAAGAACAGGGTAATGGCTACACCTTC. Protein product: CASSQEQGNGYTF.

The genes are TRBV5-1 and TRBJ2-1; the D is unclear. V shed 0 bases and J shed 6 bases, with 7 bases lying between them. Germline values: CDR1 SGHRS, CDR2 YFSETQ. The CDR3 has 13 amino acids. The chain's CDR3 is CASSLGLLNEQFF. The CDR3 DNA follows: TGCGCCAGCAGCTTGGGTTTACTCAATGAGCAGTTCTTC.

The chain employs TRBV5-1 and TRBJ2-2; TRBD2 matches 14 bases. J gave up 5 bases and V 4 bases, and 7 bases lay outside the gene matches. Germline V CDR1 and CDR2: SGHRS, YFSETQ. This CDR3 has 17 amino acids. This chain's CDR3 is CASSLGLAGALTGELFF. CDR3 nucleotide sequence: TGCGCCAGCAGCCTGGGACTAGCGGGAGCGTTAACCGGGGAGCTGTTTTTT.

The CDR3 DNA is TGCGCCAGCAGTTCAGGGGCCTACTATGGCTACACCTTC. Translated, it gives CASSSGAYYGYTF. The chain employs TRBV10-2 and TRBJ1-2; D may be TRBD1 (6 bases). V lost 5 bases, J lost 3 bases, and 10 bases lay in between. The CDR3 loop spans 13 amino acids. Germline CDR1 and CDR2: WSHSY and SAAADI.

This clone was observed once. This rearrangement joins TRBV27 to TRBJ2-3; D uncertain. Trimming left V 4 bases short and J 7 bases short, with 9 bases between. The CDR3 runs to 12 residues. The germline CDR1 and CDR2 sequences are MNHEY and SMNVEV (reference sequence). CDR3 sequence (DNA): TGTGCCAGCAGTTCCCCCCTCCATACGCAGTATTTT. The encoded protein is CASSSPLHTQYF.

The CDR3 DNA sequence: TGCGCCAGCAGCCAAGTTTATGCAGGGGGAGGCAATCAGCCCCAGCATTTT. It encodes CASSQVYAGGGNQPQHF. V is TRBV4-1 and J is TRBJ1-5; TRBD1 agrees at 7 bases. Trimming removed 1 base from V and 2 bases from J; junction bases left unmatched: 8. In germline, CDR1 is MGHRA, CDR2 YSYEKL. This CDR3 contains 17 residues.

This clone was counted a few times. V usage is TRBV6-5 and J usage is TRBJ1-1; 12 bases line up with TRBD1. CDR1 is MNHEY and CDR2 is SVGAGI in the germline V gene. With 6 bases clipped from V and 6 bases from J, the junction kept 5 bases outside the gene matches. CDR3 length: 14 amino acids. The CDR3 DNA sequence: TGTGCCAGCAGCCTGGGACAGGGGGCGGCTGAAGCTTTCTTT. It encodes CASSLGQGAAEAFF.

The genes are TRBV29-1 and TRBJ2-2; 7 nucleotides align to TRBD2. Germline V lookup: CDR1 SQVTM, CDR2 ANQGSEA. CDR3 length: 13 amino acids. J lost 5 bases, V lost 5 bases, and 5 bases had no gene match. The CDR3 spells CSVMAGATGELFF. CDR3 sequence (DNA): TGCAGCGTTATGGCGGGAGCTACCGGGGAGCTGTTTTTT.